The 20 T cell receptor beta chains in this list originate from one sample, sequenced in a study of shared clonotypes between healthy human individuals. TCRdb's table, derived via immunoSEQ multiplex PCR, lists solely in-frame clones and lacks some. The sample holds over a million clones, over 95% seen once. Sequenced input: naive CD4+ T cells sorted from blood. Specified subset: CD45RA+ positively selected. The origin of the receptors is a man aged 25-45 years in good health.

V and J are TRBV7-6 and TRBJ2-2; D is possibly TRBD2 (5 bases). Germline CDR1 and CDR2: SGHVS and FNYEAQ. The CDR3 consists of 15 residues. V was pared by 1 base and J by 7 bases, with 13 bases between. The CDR3 DNA sequence: TGTGCCAGCAGCTTAGGAGGGCCCTCGAACGGGGAGCTGTTTTTT. As protein: CASSLGGPSNGELFF. The full variable domain, with the rest looked up from reference TRBV7-6 and TRBJ2-2, is GAGVSQSPRYKVTKRGQDVALRCDPISGHVSLYWYRQALGQGPEFLTYFNYEAQQDKSGLPNDRFSAERPEGSISTLTIQRTEQRDSAMYRCASSLGGPSNGELFFGEGSRLTVL.

CDR3 sequence: CASSYSIHRPTGELFF. CDR3 in DNA: TGTGCCAGCAGTTACTCGATACACAGGCCCACCGGGGAGCTGTTTTTT. The rearrangement joins TRBV6-5 to TRBJ2-2; possible D gene TRBD1, 5 bases. The CDR3 sequence is 16 residues long. Trimming removed 0 bases from V and 4 bases from J, with 12 bases in between. Germline V gene sequence: CDR1 MNHEY, CDR2 SVGAGI.

The chain has TRBV9 and TRBJ2-3; 12 nucleotides agree with TRBD2. The CDR3 totals 17 residues. With V trimmed by 2 bases and J by 2 bases, 6 bases remained unmatched. CDR1 and CDR2 from the germline V gene are SGDLS and YYNGEE. The CDR3 loop is CASSVLGLAGITDTQYF. The CDR3 DNA sequence: TGTGCCAGCAGCGTTCTCGGACTAGCGGGAATCACAGATACGCAGTATTTT.

This rearrangement joins TRBV5-4 to TRBJ2-7; D is unclear. The V end lost 6 bases, the J end lost 3 bases, and 13 bases lay between the germline ends. Germline CDR1 and CDR2: SGHNT and YYREEE (reference sequence). This CDR3 has 13 residues. The DNA of the CDR3 is TGTGCCAGCAAACGAGGCGAAGACTACGAGCAGTACTTC. Translated: CASKRGEDYEQYF.

The genes are TRBV19 and TRBJ2-2; TRBD1 might be the D (6 bases). CDR3 size: 18 residues. Trimming cost V 5 bases and J 0 bases, with 19 bases left between them. The germline CDR1 and CDR2 sequences are LNHDA and SQIVND (reference sequence). The CDR3 spells CASSWTAPVPSNTGELFF. The CDR3 DNA reads TGTGCCAGTAGTTGGACAGCTCCCGTACCTTCGAACACCGGGGAGCTGTTTTTT.

CDR3 DNA: TGTGCCAGCAGACTACTTACTAGAGAGAACACCGGGGAGCTGTTTTTT. Amino acids: CASRLLTRENTGELFF. The J gene is TRBJ2-2, the V gene TRBV28, with D possibly TRBD2 on 5 matching bases. Trimming stripped 6 bases from V and 1 base from J, with 15 bases between. This CDR3 spans 16 amino acids. The germline V gene has CDR1 MDHEN and CDR2 SYDVKM.

This clone was counted a single time. The chain has TRBV5-1 and TRBJ2-1, with TRBD2 identical over 10 bases. The CDR3 runs to 16 residues. Germline assignment: CDR1 SGHRS and CDR2 YFSETQ. Trimming removed 4 bases from V and 1 base from J; junction bases left unmatched: 5. This CDR3 is CASSPGLAASYNEQFF. The CDR3 DNA sequence: TGCGCCAGCAGCCCAGGACTAGCGGCTTCCTACAATGAGCAGTTCTTC. The whole variable domain, remainder taken from reference TRBV5-1 and TRBJ2-1, is KAGVTQTPRYLIKTRGQQVTLSCSPISGHRSVSWYQQTPGQGLQFLFEYFSETQRNKGNFPGRFSGRQFSNSRSEMNVSTLELGDSALYLCASSPGLAASYNEQFFGPGTRLTVL.

This chain connects TRBV25-1 to TRBJ2-7; no clear D. Germline assignment: CDR1 MGHDK and CDR2 SYGVNS. The CDR3 length is 13 residues. The ends were cut back, 2 bases at V and 6 bases at J, with 11 bases in the middle. The CDR3 nucleotides are TGTGCCAGCAGTGAAAGACCCCTGGGCGAGCAGTACTTC. Protein product: CASSERPLGEQYF.

This clone was recorded once. The chain is built from TRBV15 and TRBJ1-5, with a possible D match to TRBD1 (5 bases). Trimming removed 0 bases from V and 6 bases from J, with 15 bases in between. Looked up from germline, CDR1 is LNHNV and CDR2 is YYDKDF (reference sequence). The CDR3 sequence is 16 residues long. The CDR3 spells CATSRDRGQGIQPQHF. As DNA, the CDR3 is TGTGCCACCAGCAGAGATCGAGGGCAGGGCATTCAGCCCCAGCATTTT.

This clone has a single count. The rearrangement joins TRBV27 to TRBJ2-1, with D perhaps TRBD1 (5 bases). V lost 0 bases and J 9 bases, leaving 12 bases between the germline ends. The CDR3 runs to 14 residues. Germline CDR1 is MNHEY and CDR2 is SMNVEV (reference sequence). The CDR3 nucleotides are TGTGCCAGCAGTTTATCAACCAGGGCCCGTGAGCAGTTCTTC. This sequence encodes CASSLSTRAREQFF.

The chain uses TRBV18 and TRBJ1-5; D call uncertain. There are 15 residues in the CDR3. Germline assignment: CDR1 KGHSH and CDR2 LQKENI. Trimming removed 2 bases from V and 1 base from J, with 9 bases in between. The CDR3 DNA reads TGTGCCAGCTCACCAAAGGCAGTCAGCAATCAGCCCCAGCATTTT. Encoded protein: CASSPKAVSNQPQHF.

The chain combines TRBV4-3 with TRBJ2-2; 8 bases map to TRBD2. CDR3 length: 15 residues. The germline CDR1 and CDR2 sequences are LGHNA and YSLEER. V was clipped by 0 bases and J by 6 bases; unmatched bases: 3. This CDR3 reads CASSQDAGRAGELFF. In DNA, the CDR3 is TGCGCCAGCAGCCAAGATGCCGGGAGGGCCGGGGAGCTGTTTTTT.

The chain employs TRBV28 and TRBJ2-2, with a weak D call TRBD2 (6 bases). The germline CDR1 and CDR2 sequences are MDHEN and SYDVKM. V was trimmed by 6 bases and J by 6 bases, leaving 8 bases between them. The CDR3 has 12 residues. The CDR3 DNA follows: TGTGCCAGCAGGCGGGGTGCCGGGGAGCTGTTTTTT. Its translation: CASRRGAGELFF.

The chain couples TRBV7-2 to TRBJ2-7; 8 nucleotides match TRBD1. Germline V gene sequence: CDR1 SGHTA, CDR2 FQGNSA. Trimming cost V 5 bases and J 2 bases; bases outside gene matches: 14. The CDR3 totals 17 residues. The CDR3 protein is CASSHKGPGQGAYEQYF. The CDR3 DNA sequence: TGTGCCAGCAGCCATAAGGGCCCCGGACAGGGCGCCTACGAGCAGTACTTC.

This chain uses TRBV7-2 with TRBJ2-3; maybe TRBD2 (5 bases). CDR3 length: 15 residues. The ends were cut back, 2 bases at V and 2 bases at J, with 11 bases in the middle. The V gene's germline CDR1 is SGHTA and CDR2 FQGNSA. CDR3 sequence (DNA): TGTGCCAGCAGCTTATATGGCGGGTCCACAGATACGCAGTATTTT. It codes for CASSLYGGSTDTQYF.

This chain uses TRBV7-8 with TRBJ2-2; no clear D gene. The CDR3 has 16 residues. The V and J ends lost 4 bases and 3 bases respectively, with 15 bases between them. Germline lookup yields CDR1 SGHVS and CDR2 FQNEAQ. CDR3 residues: CASSSPRQYYTGELFF. DNA of the CDR3: TGTGCCAGCAGCTCCCCTAGGCAGTACTACACCGGGGAGCTGTTTTTT.

The chain combines TRBV4-2 with TRBJ2-7, with 12 bases fitting TRBD2. The CDR3 has 19 residues. Germline V gene data show CDR1 as LGHNA and CDR2 as YNFKEQ. V lost 4 bases, J lost 1 base, and 14 bases stayed unmatched. Here the CDR3 DNA reads TGTGCCAGCAGCCTAAGGACTAGCGGGATAAGGTTCGAGTCCTACGAGCAGTACTTC. Residues: CASSLRTSGIRFESYEQYF.

The rearrangement uses TRBV6-1 and TRBJ2-7; no clear D gene. This CDR3 comprises 13 residues. With 4 bases removed from V and 2 bases from J, the gap between germline ends came to 9 bases. Germline loops: CDR1 MNHNS, CDR2 SASEGT. In nucleotides, the CDR3 is TGTGCCAGCAGTGGAACATCCCCCTACGAGCAGTACTTC. It specifies CASSGTSPYEQYF.

This sequence joins TRBV18 and TRBJ2-3; 8 nucleotides match TRBD1. The CDR3 spans 15 residues. Germline CDR1 is KGHSH and CDR2 is LQKENI. V was pared by 3 bases and J by 4 bases, with 6 bases of the junction left unmatched. Here the CDR3 reads CASSPVADRADTQYF. The CDR3 DNA reads TGTGCCAGCTCACCGGTGGCGGACAGGGCAGATACGCAGTATTTT.

The chain uses TRBV6-5 and TRBJ1-5; 7 bases map to TRBD1. The CDR3 has 15 residues. Germline lookup yields CDR1 MNHEY and CDR2 SVGAGI. Trimming cost V 4 bases and J 4 bases; bases outside gene matches: 7. DNA for the CDR3: TGTGCCAGCAGTTCGACAGGGATGGGGAATCAGCCCCAGCATTTT. Translation gives CASSSTGMGNQPQHF.